The 30 T cell receptor beta chains presented below share a single source sample, sequenced in a study of T cell repertoires in ileal Crohn's disease. Repertoires were generated with immunoSEQ multiplex PCR, while TCRdb's copy carries only in-frame clones and drops some. The data show 3,500 to 4,500 clones, 72% seen once. Sequencing was done on a sample of ileal tissue. Source of these receptors: an adult with Crohn's disease.

This chain joins TRBV7-3 and TRBJ2-1, with 9 nucleotides matching TRBD1. V was clipped by 5 bases and J by 4 bases; unmatched bases: 6. This CDR3 is 15 amino acids long. Germline CDR1 reads SGHTA; CDR2 reads FQGTGA. Here the CDR3 reads CASSIRTGEYNEQFF. The DNA for the CDR3 is TGTGCCAGCAGCATAAGGACAGGGGAGTACAATGAGCAGTTCTTC.

This sequence joins TRBV6-5 and TRBJ1-5; possibly TRBD1 for D (5 bases). From germline, CDR1 is MNHEY and CDR2 SVGAGI. This CDR3 region has 14 residues. V lost 10 bases and J 4 bases, leaving 17 bases between the germline ends. CDR3 sequence (DNA): TGTGCCACCCGCCGCGGGGGGAGGAATCAGCCCCAGCATTTT. It yields the protein CATRRGGRNQPQHF.

V usage is TRBV12-5 and J usage is TRBJ2-1, with TRBD2 matching 8 bases. This CDR3 comprises 18 residues. Trimming at V came to 2 bases and at J to 1 base, leaving 10 bases not matched to a gene. Germline assignment: CDR1 LGHNT and CDR2 FRNRAP. CDR3 protein: CASGLTLGAGVSYNEQFF. CDR3 in DNA: TGTGCTAGTGGTTTGACCCTTGGAGCGGGAGTGTCCTACAATGAGCAGTTCTTC. The full variable domain, in which reference TRBV12-5 and TRBJ2-1 provide the parts outside the CDR3, is DARVTQTPRHKVTEMGQEVTMRCQPILGHNTVFWYRQTMMQGLELLAYFRNRAPLDDSGMPKDRFSAEMPDATLATLKIQPSEPRDSAVYFCASGLTLGAGVSYNEQFFGPGTRLTVL.

The chain couples TRBV7-9 to TRBJ2-2, with 8 bases matching TRBD1. Per germline, CDR1 SEHNR and CDR2 FQNEAQ (reference sequence). This CDR3 comprises 17 residues. J was trimmed by 3 bases and V by 5 bases; bases with no gene match: 11. The CDR3 DNA is TGTGCCAGCAGCGAGCTCCCCCGGACAGGGTACACCGGGGAGCTGTTTTTT. Translated: CASSELPRTGYTGELFF.

The CDR3 is CASSPQGGMNTEAFF. In DNA form, the CDR3 reads TGTGCCAGCTCACCACAGGGAGGGATGAACACTGAAGCTTTCTTT. The chain combines TRBV18 with TRBJ1-1; no clear D. Germline V lookup: CDR1 KGHSH, CDR2 LQKENI. The V end lost 1 base, the J end lost 0 bases, and 9 bases lay between the germline ends. The length of the CDR3 is 15 residues.

By sample share, this clone is large. The chain combines TRBV18 with TRBJ1-2; D is undetermined. The CDR3 is 13 amino acids. Trimming took off 0 bases at V and 5 bases at J, with 7 bases between the two ends. Germline CDR1 is KGHSH and CDR2 is LQKENI. Here the CDR3 DNA reads TGTGCCAGCTCACCACCGTCGGGGTATGGCTACACCTTC. It is translated as CASSPPSGYGYTF.

This chain uses TRBV6-9 with TRBJ2-3, with TRBD2 matching 11 bases. The CDR3 consists of 17 residues. Germline V gives CDR1 MNHGY, CDR2 SVAAGI. The ends lost 5 bases at V and 5 bases at J; junction bases unmatched: 12. This CDR3 is CASSEAPTSGIGDTQYF. DNA for the CDR3: TGTGCCAGCAGTGAGGCCCCGACTAGCGGGATTGGAGATACGCAGTATTTT.

The chain joins TRBV7-3 to TRBJ2-1, with 9 nucleotides matching TRBD2. The junction had 7 bases not matched to a gene; V was cut back by 2 bases and J by 2 bases. The V gene's germline CDR1 is SGHTA and CDR2 FQGTGA. The CDR3 totals 17 residues. CDR3 sequence reads: CASSLGAAGGAYNEQFF. CDR3 in DNA: TGTGCCAGCAGCTTAGGGGCGGCGGGAGGGGCCTACAATGAGCAGTTCTTC.

The V call is TRBV5-4, the J call TRBJ2-3; 10 bases fit TRBD2. The germline V gene has CDR1 SGHNT and CDR2 YYREEE (reference sequence). V was pared by 6 bases and J by 5 bases, with 12 bases of the junction left unmatched. This CDR3 is built from 16 residues. The CDR3 DNA reads as TGTGCCAGCACTTTGGATCCAGCGGGAGGGGGAGATACGCAGTATTTT. Translated: CASTLDPAGGGDTQYF. The complete variable domain, with remaining parts taken from reference TRBV5-4 and TRBJ2-3, reads ETGVTQSPTHLIKTRGQQVTLRCSSQSGHNTVSWYQQALGQGPQFIFQYYREEENGRGNFPPRFSGLQFPNYSSELNVNALELDDSALYLCASTLDPAGGGDTQYFGPGTRLTVL.

The chain uses TRBV5-1 and TRBJ1-1; D gene ambiguous. Per the germline V gene, CDR1 is SGHRS and CDR2 is YFSETQ. Trimming took 2 bases from V and 1 from J, leaving 6 bases between them. The CDR3 covers 13 residues. This CDR3 is CASSFVENTEAFF. CDR3 nucleotide sequence: TGCGCCAGCAGCTTCGTAGAGAACACTGAAGCTTTCTTT.

The V call is TRBV4-2, the J call TRBJ2-7; tentatively, D is TRBD2 (5 bases). V was clipped by 2 bases and J by 6 bases, with 8 bases between them. From germline, CDR1 is LGHNA and CDR2 YNFKEQ. The CDR3 covers 12 residues. The CDR3 loop is CASSQNRGEQYF. In DNA, the CDR3 is TGTGCCAGCAGCCAAAACCGGGGCGAGCAGTACTTC.

The chain couples TRBV19 to TRBJ1-1, with a possible D match to TRBD1 (5 bases). CDR3 length equals 12 residues. The germline CDR1 and CDR2 sequences are LNHDA and SQIVND (reference sequence). The ends were cut back, 8 bases at V and 4 bases at J, with 11 bases in the middle. The DNA of the CDR3 is TGTGCCAGTGGGGGGGGGAGCACTGAAGCTTTCTTT. It codes for CASGGGSTEAFF.

The CDR3 here is CASSQDLVSYEQYF. CDR3 bases: TGTGCCAGCAGCCAAGATCTGGTGAGCTACGAGCAGTACTTC. This chain uses TRBV4-2 with TRBJ2-7, with D unresolved. Germline V gene data show CDR1 as LGHNA and CDR2 as YNFKEQ. V was trimmed by 0 bases and J by 3 bases, leaving 9 bases between them. This CDR3 comprises 14 residues.

This clone has only a few counts. The V and J genes are TRBV5-4 and TRBJ2-7; D may be TRBD2 (5 bases). V was clipped by 0 bases and J by 2 bases, with 9 bases between them. The CDR3 runs 14 residues. Germline V gene sequence: CDR1 SGHNT, CDR2 YYREEE (reference sequence). The CDR3 DNA sequence: TGTGCCAGCAGCTTGGGGGAGAACACCTACGAGCAGTACGTC. It specifies CASSLGENTYEQYV.

The sample holds one count of this clone. The chain carries TRBV4-3 and TRBJ1-5; TRBD1 is a possible D gene (5 bases). This CDR3 spans 16 amino acids. With 1 base removed from V and 6 bases from J, the gap between germline ends came to 16 bases. Looked up from germline, CDR1 is LGHNA and CDR2 is YSLEER. The CDR3 coding sequence is TGCGCCAGCAGCCAAGTTGCGGGGGTTCCTCGTCAGCCCCAGCATTTT. Amino acids: CASSQVAGVPRQPQHF.

The genes are TRBV7-2 and TRBJ2-7; the D gene is possibly TRBD2 (6 bases). This CDR3 spans 14 amino acids. From germline, CDR1 is SGHTA and CDR2 FQGNSA. V was pared by 1 base and J by 4 bases, with 11 bases between. CDR3 region: CASSLVYGGYEQYF. CDR3 DNA: TGTGCCAGCAGCTTAGTGTACGGAGGGTACGAGCAGTACTTC. The full variable domain, with the rest looked up from reference TRBV7-2 and TRBJ2-7, is GAGVSQSPSNKVTEKGKDVELRCDPISGHTALYWYRQSLGQGLEFLIYFQGNSAPDKSGLPSDRFSAERTGGSVSTLTIQRTQQEDSAVYLCASSLVYGGYEQYFGPGTRLTVT.

The chain couples TRBV30 to TRBJ1-2; TRBD1 matches 9 bases. The CDR3 covers 15 residues. Germline-derived CDR1 and CDR2 are GTSNPN and SVGIG (reference sequence). Trimming at V came to 3 bases and at J to 2 bases, leaving 7 bases not matched to a gene. For the CDR3, the DNA is TGTGCCTGGAGCTTAGCTGGGACAGGGAACTATGGCTACACCTTC. Translation: CAWSLAGTGNYGYTF.

The chain uses TRBV27 and TRBJ2-2, with no clear D. The CDR3 has 15 residues. The ends were cut back, 6 bases at V and 4 bases at J, with 15 bases in the middle. The V gene's germline CDR1 is MNHEY and CDR2 SMNVEV (reference sequence). In nucleotides, the CDR3 is TGTGCCAGCAGCCTACGTGACCGAGGCACCGGGGAGCTGTTTTTT. Encoded protein: CASSLRDRGTGELFF.

The chain is built from TRBV7-2 and TRBJ1-2, with 9 bases matching TRBD1. Germline V gene data show CDR1 as SGHTA and CDR2 as FQGNSA. V trimming: 3 bases; J trimming: 8 bases; junction bases outside the gene matches: 7. The CDR3 runs to 14 residues. The CDR3 coding sequence is TGTGCCAGCAGCTTGGGGACAGGGCTTGGGGGCTACACCTTC. This encodes CASSLGTGLGGYTF.

This clone was counted between two and nine times. V is TRBV6-6 and J is TRBJ1-2; tentative D call: TRBD1 (5 bases). The CDR3 sequence is 14 residues long. The V end lost 6 bases, the J end lost 1 base, and 12 bases lay between the germline ends. Looked up from germline, CDR1 is MNHNY and CDR2 is SVGAGI (reference sequence). CDR3 sequence: CASSFPDSNYGYTF. CDR3 DNA: TGTGCCAGCAGCTTCCCCGACAGTAACTATGGCTACACCTTC.

This clone was seen a few times. The chain uses TRBV30 and TRBJ2-1; TRBD1 aligns across 7 bases. CDR1 and CDR2 (germline): GTSNPN, SVGIG (reference sequence). With V trimmed by 0 bases and J by 4 bases, 12 bases remained unmatched. This CDR3 comprises 17 residues. CDR3 sequence reads: CAWSVLGLTGVYNEQFF. The CDR3 nucleotides read TGTGCCTGGAGTGTTCTAGGTTTAACAGGGGTGTACAATGAGCAGTTCTTC.

The chain employs TRBV27 and TRBJ2-5; tentative D call: TRBD1 (6 bases). The J call could be wrong; TRBJ2-7 is a better fit for the DNA end. Germline values: CDR1 MNHEY, CDR2 SMNVEV (reference sequence). The length of the CDR3 is 15 residues. The chain's CDR3 is CASSPSRDNSYEQYF. As DNA, the CDR3 is TGTGCCAGCAGTCCATCGAGGGACAACTCCTACGAGCAGTACTTC.

This clone is categorized as large (0.1 to 1%). The gene calls are TRBV6-6 and TRBJ2-7, with D unclear. Trimming pared 6 bases from V and 4 bases from J, leaving 13 bases between. The CDR3 is made up of 13 amino acids. Germline V gene data show CDR1 as MNHNY and CDR2 as SVGAGI (reference sequence). CDR3: CASSPLLVYEQYF. DNA for the CDR3: TGTGCCAGCAGCCCTCTCCTAGTATACGAGCAGTACTTC.

The V gene is TRBV4-3, the J gene TRBJ2-3, with 9 bases lining up with TRBD2. With 11 bases clipped from V and 4 bases from J, the junction kept 10 bases outside the gene matches. CDR1 and CDR2 (germline): LGHNA, YSLEER. CDR3 length: 14 amino acids. The CDR3 DNA follows: TGCGCCGCATCGGGCGGGGGGGCGGCAGATACGCAGTATTTT. As protein: CAASGGGAADTQYF.

The chain combines TRBV5-4 with TRBJ2-7; 9 nucleotides agree with TRBD2. The V gene end was trimmed by 4 bases and the J gene end by 1 base; junction bases not matched to a gene: 9. CDR1 and CDR2 (germline): SGHNT, YYREEE (reference sequence). CDR3 size: 16 residues. The CDR3 protein is CASSGVTSGTSYEQYF. CDR3 nucleotide sequence: TGTGCCAGCAGCGGTGTGACTAGCGGCACGTCCTACGAGCAGTACTTC. The complete variable domain, with remaining parts taken from reference TRBV5-4 and TRBJ2-7, reads ETGVTQSPTHLIKTRGQQVTLRCSSQSGHNTVSWYQQALGQGPQFIFQYYREEENGRGNFPPRFSGLQFPNYSSELNVNALELDDSALYLCASSGVTSGTSYEQYFGPGTRLTVT.

The V gene is TRBV4-2, the J gene TRBJ2-1; D is uncertain. Germline CDR1 and CDR2: LGHNA and YNFKEQ. The CDR3 totals 12 residues. Trimming stripped 6 bases from V and 8 bases from J, with 11 bases between. Here the CDR3 DNA reads TGTGCCAGCAGGCCAAATCGGGATGAGCAGTTCTTC. Amino acid sequence: CASRPNRDEQFF.

DNA for the CDR3: TGTGCCAGCAGCTACCTCTCGGACAGAACCTCCGATGGCTACACCTTC. It encodes CASSYLSDRTSDGYTF. The V and J genes are TRBV7-9 and TRBJ1-2, with D tentatively TRBD1 (6 bases). Germline V CDR1 and CDR2: SEHNR, FQNEAQ (reference sequence). V was trimmed by 4 bases and J by 6 bases, leaving 21 bases between them. CDR3 size: 16 residues. The variable domain in full, with the rest retrieved from reference TRBV7-9 and TRBJ1-2, is DTGVSQNPRHKITKRGQNVTFRCDPISEHNRLYWYRQTLGQGPEFLTYFQNEAQLEKSRLLSDRFSAERPKGSFSTLEIQRTEQGDSAMYLCASSYLSDRTSDGYTFGSGTRLTVV.

The V gene is TRBV6-6, the J gene TRBJ1-4, with a tentative D call TRBD1 (5 bases). The CDR3 has 15 residues. Trimming removed 7 bases from V and 8 bases from J, with 20 bases in between. Germline V lookup: CDR1 MNHNY, CDR2 SVGAGI (reference sequence). This CDR3 reads CASMESRQGGEKLFF. The DNA of the CDR3 is TGTGCCAGCATGGAAAGTAGGCAGGGTGGGGAAAAACTGTTTTTT.

The gene calls are TRBV27 and TRBJ1-4; D is ambiguous. Trimming took 7 bases from V and 7 from J, leaving 16 bases between them. Looked up from germline, CDR1 is MNHEY and CDR2 is SMNVEV (reference sequence). CDR3 length: 14 amino acids. The CDR3 region has the DNA TGTGCCAGCACTCCTAGCGCGGGCGCTGAAAAACTGTTTTTT. Translation gives CASTPSAGAEKLFF.

This chain joins TRBV4-3 and TRBJ1-1, with 11 bases fitting TRBD1. Germline V gives CDR1 LGHNA, CDR2 YSLEER. The CDR3 runs to 19 residues. J lost 3 bases, V lost 4 bases, and 16 bases had no gene match. CDR3 sequence (DNA): TGCGCCAGCAGCCCCCGCGCCCGGACAGGGGGCCTCGGGGACACTGAAGCTTTCTTT. Protein sequence: CASSPRARTGGLGDTEAFF.